These 16 T cell receptor beta chains originate from one sample sequenced in a study of blood T cells in healthy people across ages. A second PCR of 7 to 11 cycles used a sample-barcoded 5' primer and a J-beta primer mix. From the 5' RACE reads, TCRdb called clonotypes with MiXCR, one entry per CDR3 protein. Of 760,000 or so distinct CDR3 sequences in the sample, around 25% were seen once. This same sample was also taken into another study, of T cells of mothers and their children.

Sequencing was performed on blood. Receptors originate from a boy aged 5-17 years in good health.

This clonotype came up once. V and J are TRBV11-2 and TRBJ2-7, with TRBD2 identical over 10 bases. V lost 3 bases and J lost 4; bases outside the gene matches: 6. CDR3 size: 15 residues. CDR1 and CDR2 (germline): SGHAT, FQNNGV. The chain's CDR3 is CASSFGAGGRYEQYF. CDR3 sequence (DNA): TGTGCCAGCAGCTTCGGAGCGGGAGGGCGGTACGAGCAGTACTTC.

The chain joins TRBV20-1 to TRBJ2-3; D may be TRBD2 (7 bases). The ends were cut back, 3 bases at V and 6 bases at J, with 13 bases in the middle. CDR1 and CDR2 (germline): DFQATT, SNEGSKA (reference sequence). The CDR3 has 13 amino acids. In nucleotides, the CDR3 is TGCAGTGCTAGGAGGGGGGGTAGGGATACGCAGTATTTT. Translated, it gives CSARRGGRDTQYF.

This clonotype was seen only a few times. J is TRBJ2-1 and V is TRBV20-1, with 8 bases matching TRBD1. V shed 5 bases and J 7 bases; nucleotides not matched to a gene: 7. The CDR3 contains 13 residues. Looked up from germline, CDR1 is DFQATT and CDR2 is SNEGSKA (reference sequence). CDR3 protein: CSAPRTGKNEQFF. The DNA for the CDR3 is TGCAGTGCTCCCCGGACAGGGAAGAATGAGCAGTTCTTC.

J is TRBJ2-5 and V is TRBV20-1; the D call may be TRBD1 or TRBD2 (7 bases each). CDR1 DFQATT and CDR2 SNEGSKA come from the germline V gene (reference sequence). The CDR3 is 16 amino acids. V was trimmed by 0 bases and J by 4 bases, leaving 18 bases between them. CDR3 in DNA: TGCAGTGCTAGAGATCTTTTTGGGAGGGGGCGAGAGACCCAGTACTTC. As protein: CSARDLFGRGRETQYF.

The genes are TRBV7-8 and TRBJ2-7, with a possible D match to TRBD2 (7 bases). This CDR3 has 14 amino acids. The V and J ends lost 5 bases and 4 bases respectively, with 15 bases between them. Germline V gene lookup returns CDR1 SGHVS and CDR2 FQNEAQ. As DNA, the CDR3 is TGTGCCAGCAGCCCCAGGGAGGGGGAATACGAGCAGTACTTC. This encodes CASSPREGEYEQYF.

The chain recombines TRBV4-1 with TRBJ2-5; D may be TRBD2 (5 bases). CDR1 and CDR2 from the germline V gene are MGHRA and YSYEKL. The V end was cut by 4 bases, the J end by 3 bases, with 12 bases between. The CDR3 runs 14 residues. The CDR3 DNA sequence: TGCGCCAGCAGCCGGACGGGATTCAAAGAGACCCAGTACTTC. The encoded protein is CASSRTGFKETQYF.

The CDR3 sequence is CASSLLGGAFF. The CDR3 DNA sequence: TGTGCCAGCAGTTTATTGGGTGGGGCTTTCTTT. The chain combines TRBV28 with TRBJ1-1; D gene uncertain. CDR1 is MDHEN and CDR2 is SYDVKM in the germline V gene. V dropped 1 base and J dropped 11 bases, with 8 bases sitting between them. The CDR3 sequence is 11 residues long.

This clonotype was picked up a small number of times. The chain joins TRBV28 to TRBJ2-5, with TRBD1 as a possible D gene (6 bases). The J call could be wrong; TRBJ2-7 is a better fit for the DNA end. CDR1 is MDHEN and CDR2 is SYDVKM in the germline V gene. CDR3 size: 13 residues. This CDR3 reads CATSSTGAYEQYF. The CDR3 bases are TGTGCCACCTCATCGACAGGCGCCTACGAGCAGTACTTC.

This clonotype was found a few times. The CDR3 protein is CASSSEGGPIQGNNEQFF. The CDR3 DNA is TGTGCCAGCAGTTCAGAGGGGGGCCCGATCCAGGGGAACAATGAGCAGTTCTTC. The chain links TRBV27 to TRBJ2-5; the D gene could be TRBD1 or TRBD2 (6 bases each). The J call is in doubt because the DNA end fits TRBJ2-1 better. Germline V lookup: CDR1 MNHEY, CDR2 SMNVEV (reference sequence). The CDR3 is 18 amino acids.

The J gene is TRBJ2-5, the V gene TRBV6-1, with D unclear. CDR1 and CDR2 (germline): MNHNS, SASEGT. Trimming stripped 7 bases from V and 5 bases from J, with 17 bases between. The CDR3 is 14 residues long. CDR3 in DNA: TGTGCCAGCACTCTGACCCGGCCGTCGGAGACCCAGTACTTC. It yields the protein CASTLTRPSETQYF.

A few counts support this clonotype. V gene TRBV28 combines with J gene TRBJ2-5; D is possibly TRBD2 (5 bases). The CDR3 runs to 13 residues. Trimming took 4 bases from V and 5 from J, leaving 11 bases between them. Germline V gene lookup returns CDR1 MDHEN and CDR2 SYDVKM. The CDR3 here is CASSSSERETQYF. In DNA, the CDR3 is TGTGCCAGCAGTTCTTCTGAGCGGGAGACCCAGTACTTC.

V and J are TRBV7-9 and TRBJ2-1; 8 bases are shared with TRBD1. From germline, CDR1 is SEHNR and CDR2 FQNEAQ (reference sequence). The CDR3 extends over 14 amino acids. With 8 bases clipped from V and 1 base from J, the junction kept 4 bases outside the gene matches. The CDR3 nucleotides are TGTGCCAGCTCGGACAGGGCTTCCTACAATGAGCAGTTCTTC. Protein sequence: CASSDRASYNEQFF.

This clonotype was counted only a few times. The chain uses TRBV7-3 and TRBJ2-1, with a possible D match to TRBD2 (6 bases). Trimming stripped 5 bases from V and 0 bases from J, with 11 bases between. The CDR3 covers 15 residues. Per germline, CDR1 SGHTA and CDR2 FQGTGA. In DNA, the CDR3 is TGTGCCAGCAGCCCCCTAGCGTCCTCCTACAATGAGCAGTTCTTC. It yields the protein CASSPLASSYNEQFF.

J is TRBJ2-2 and V is TRBV25-1, with D hard to call. The V end lost 0 bases, the J end lost 5 bases, and 10 bases lay between the germline ends. This CDR3 is 15 amino acids long. Germline-derived CDR1 and CDR2 are MGHDK and SYGVNS. As DNA, the CDR3 is TGTGCCAGCAGTGAATATTTCGTGGCAACCGGGGAGCTGTTTTTT. This sequence encodes CASSEYFVATGELFF.

The chain carries TRBV12-3 or TRBV12-4 and TRBJ2-2, with 9 bases fitting TRBD1. CDR3 length equals 15 residues. The V and J ends lost 6 bases and 5 bases, in that order; junction bases with no gene match: 7. The CDR3 loop reads CASSRGTGWTGELFF. The DNA for the CDR3 is TGTGCCAGCAGCAGAGGGACAGGGTGGACCGGGGAGCTGTTTTTT.

The V call is TRBV7-2, the J call TRBJ1-2; 9 bases line up with TRBD1. V dropped 0 bases and J dropped 3; count of bases not matched to a gene: 2. Germline lookup yields CDR1 SGHTA and CDR2 FQGNSA. This CDR3 has 15 residues. Here the CDR3 reads CASSLAGDRDYGYTF. As DNA, the CDR3 is TGTGCCAGCAGCTTAGCGGGGGACAGGGACTATGGCTACACCTTC.